This T cell receptor (beta chain) is drawn from a study of neoadjuvant nivolumab and ipilimumab in lung cancer. Notes on the study in general: TCR richness and clonality were higher in tumors than adjacent uninvolved lung. Only a single major-pathologic-response sample was available for clonality analysis.

Assay: immunoSEQ multiplex PCR; the TCRdb copy retains only in-frame clones and omits some. The sample contains approximately 2,000 clones, about 85% of which appear only once. Concerning this clone itself: No antigen is known for it.

Germline lookup yields CDR1 SGHAT and CDR2 FQNNGV. CDR3 length equals 15 residues. V lost 0 bases and J 4 bases, leaving 10 bases between the germline ends. The origin of this receptor is an adult with non-small cell lung cancer. Material: adjacent normal lung tissue, obtained after neoadjuvant nivolumab, alone or with ipilimumab, at or shortly before surgery. The chain has TRBV11-2 and TRBJ2-1, with D possibly matching TRBD2 (5 bases). CDR3 sequence reads: CASSLDKGLYNEQFF. DNA of the CDR3: TGTGCCAGCAGCTTAGATAAAGGACTGTACAATGAGCAGTTCTTC.